One and the same sample provided the 8 T cell receptor beta chains below, sequenced in a study of blood T cell repertoires in COVID-19. TCRdb keeps only in-frame clones here, not all; method: immunoSEQ multiplex PCR. The sample comprises fewer than 300,000 clones, 80% to 90% of which are singletons, and around 2.5% rests with the top ten. The sample consisted of peripheral blood. Receptors originate from a woman aged 50 to 60 with acute or convalescent COVID-19.

This clone was observed a single time. The genes are TRBV9 and TRBJ1-2; 9 positions agree with TRBD1. From germline, CDR1 is SGDLS and CDR2 YYNGEE. The CDR3 sequence is 16 residues long. Unmatched junction bases numbered 10, after V lost 0 bases and J lost 7 bases. CDR3 coding DNA: TGTGCCAGCAGCGTAGACAGGGAGACAGGGGGAGGTGGCTACACCTTC. Protein: CASSVDRETGGGGYTF.

The rearrangement joins TRBV5-1 to TRBJ2-5; 7 positions agree with TRBD1. With 0 bases clipped from V and 9 bases from J, the junction kept 11 bases outside the gene matches. Germline CDR1 and CDR2: SGHRS and YFSETQ. CDR3 length: 15 residues. CDR3 sequence (DNA): TGCGCCAGCAGCTTGGGACAGGGCACCAGTTGGTCCCAGTACTTC. This codes for CASSLGQGTSWSQYF.

The V call is TRBV6-5, the J call TRBJ2-7, with 11 bases fitting TRBD1. CDR1 is MNHEY, CDR2 SVGAGI, per germline. The V gene end was trimmed by 6 bases and the J gene end by 3 bases; junction bases not matched to a gene: 4. The CDR3 totals 14 residues. The chain's CDR3 is CASSSGTGGYEQYF. The DNA for the CDR3 is TGTGCCAGCAGCTCCGGGACAGGGGGCTACGAGCAGTACTTC.

The V call is TRBV5-1, the J call TRBJ2-1; D is possibly TRBD2 (5 bases). The CDR3 totals 16 residues. Germline CDR1 is SGHRS and CDR2 is YFSETQ. V was cut by 0 bases and J by 6 bases, with 16 bases left in between. The CDR3 bases are TGCGCCAGCAGCTTGGGGGGTAGCGCCTCGCTCAATGAGCAGTTCTTC. It yields the protein CASSLGGSASLNEQFF.

The rearrangement links TRBV2 to TRBJ1-3; D is ambiguous. The germline gives CDR1 SNHLY, CDR2 FYNNEI. CDR3 length: 14 amino acids. With 4 bases removed from V and 0 bases from J, the gap between germline ends came to 7 bases. The CDR3 region has the DNA TGTGCCAGCAGTGCGGAGAGCTCTGGAAACACCATATATTTT. This codes for CASSAESSGNTIYF.

This clone was detected once. The CDR3 here is CASSLSRSSYNEQFF. In nucleotides, the CDR3 is TGTGCCAGCAGTTTATCGAGGAGCTCCTACAATGAGCAGTTCTTC. The chain uses TRBV28 and TRBJ2-1; unclear D gene. Trimming cost V 1 base and J 0 bases, with 7 bases left between them. Germline CDR1 MDHEN, CDR2 SYDVKM. The CDR3 spans 15 residues. Combining the CDR3 with reference TRBV28 and TRBJ2-1 gives the whole variable domain DVKVTQSSRYLVKRTGEKVFLECVQDMDHENMFWYRQDPGLGLRLIYFSYDVKMKEKGDIPEGYSVSREKKERFSLILESASTNQTSMYLCASSLSRSSYNEQFFGPGTRLTVL.

This clone was picked up a small number of times. J is TRBJ1-6 and V is TRBV7-2, with D unclear. Trimming removed 1 base at V and 7 bases at J, with 11 bases between. This CDR3 region has 15 residues. Germline V gene lookup returns CDR1 SGHTA and CDR2 FQGNSA. DNA of the CDR3: TGTGCCAGCAGCTTAGGAGGGTTGGGAAATTCACCCCTCCACTTT. This sequence encodes CASSLGGLGNSPLHF.

The chain combines TRBV6-5 with TRBJ2-7; TRBD2 matches at 11 bases. CDR3 size: 15 residues. Germline CDR1 and CDR2: MNHEY and SVGAGI. V lost 8 bases, J lost 0 bases, and 6 bases stayed unmatched. CDR3 loop: CASAIAGGFSYEQYF. The CDR3 region has the DNA TGTGCCAGCGCTATAGCGGGAGGGTTCTCCTACGAGCAGTACTTC.